This T cell receptor beta chain was identified in a study of T cell changes during pregnancy in multiple sclerosis. The V segment lost 4 bases and the J segment 3 bases; nucleotides outside the gene matches: 3. Germline V lookup: CDR1 SGHRS, CDR2 YFSETQ. This CDR3 region has 15 residues. This clone was observed a single time. Data came from immunoSEQ multiplex PCR; TCRdb stores just in-frame clones and leaves some out. Of 42,000 or so clones in the sample, about 90% were seen once. This sample comprised CD8+ T cells from peripheral blood mononuclear cells, obtained in the first trimester of pregnancy. The chain has TRBV5-1 and TRBJ2-1; 11 bases agree with TRBD2. The clonotype was recovered from a female donor with multiple sclerosis, enrolled in a pregnancy study. The CDR3 sequence: CASSILAGGYNEQFF. The CDR3 nucleotides read TGCGCCAGCAGCATCCTAGCGGGGGGCTACAATGAGCAGTTCTTC.